The 30 T cell receptor beta chains given below trace back to one sample, sequenced in a study of cytomegalovirus exposure and HLA in healthy donors. PCR primers comprised 60 Vbeta and 13 Jbeta primers. Assay used: immunoSEQ multiplex PCR; TCRdb lists only in-frame clones, some missing. The sample contains about 150,000 clones, approximately 81% of which appear only once. Sequencing was done on a sample of PBMCs. The receptors originated from a woman between 18 and 29 years old in good health and CMV-seronegative.

This chain links TRBV7-9 with TRBJ1-2; D unresolved. The germline V gene has CDR1 SEHNR and CDR2 FQNEAQ (reference sequence). V shed 1 base and J shed 4 bases, with 10 bases lying between them. The CDR3 length is 14 residues. CDR3 loop: CASSLEQVFYGYTF. The CDR3 nucleotides are TGTGCCAGCAGCTTAGAGCAGGTCTTCTATGGCTACACCTTC.

The CDR3 here is CASSLDRGSSADGYTF. The CDR3 bases are TGTGCCAGCTCCTTGGACAGGGGCTCGAGTGCAGATGGCTACACCTTC. V is TRBV18 and J is TRBJ1-2; 9 positions agree with TRBD1. Germline trimming cut 6 bases from V and 6 bases from J; bases unmatched to any gene: 14. Germline CDR1 and CDR2: KGHSH and LQKENI. This CDR3 has 16 residues. The full variable domain, rest sourced from reference TRBV18 and TRBJ1-2, is NAGVMQNPRHLVRRRGQEARLRCSPMKGHSHVYWYRQLPEEGLKFMVYLQKENIIDESGMPKERFSAEFPKEGPSILRIQQVVRGDSAAYFCASSLDRGSSADGYTFGSGTRLTVV.

This clone was counted between two and nine times. J is TRBJ2-3 and V is TRBV7-2, with a tentative D call TRBD2 (6 bases). The CDR3 runs to 13 residues. The germline V gene encodes CDR1 SGHTA and CDR2 FQGNSA. V gave up 3 bases and J gave up 5 bases, with 9 bases separating them. CDR3 nucleotide sequence: TGTGCCAGCAGCTTTAGCGGAGGAGATACGCAGTATTTT. Translated, it gives CASSFSGGDTQYF.

The V gene is TRBV5-4, the J gene TRBJ2-7; 7 positions match TRBD1. Trimming at V came to 3 bases and at J to 4 bases, leaving 10 bases not matched to a gene. The CDR3 runs to 15 residues. Germline-derived CDR1 and CDR2 are SGHNT and YYREEE (reference sequence). The CDR3 reads CASSSRQGVKYEQYF. The CDR3 nucleotides read TGTGCCAGCAGCTCCAGACAGGGAGTAAAGTACGAGCAGTACTTC.

This clone showed up just a few times. The J gene is TRBJ2-1, the V gene TRBV10-3, with TRBD2 identical over 10 bases. V was clipped by 0 bases and J by 4 bases; unmatched bases: 3. In germline, CDR1 is ENHRY, CDR2 SYGVKD. The CDR3 covers 16 residues. CDR3 bases: TGTGCCATCAGTGAGTCAAGCGGGAGGGCATACAATGAGCAGTTCTTC. It encodes CAISESSGRAYNEQFF.

CDR3 protein: CASSSTTTSLNEQFF. In DNA, the CDR3 is TGTGCCAGCAGCTCGACCACGACTAGCCTCAATGAGCAGTTCTTC. The chain has TRBV7-2 and TRBJ2-1; 7 positions match TRBD2. Germline V lookup: CDR1 SGHTA, CDR2 FQGNSA. V trimming: 4 bases; J trimming: 6 bases; junction bases outside the gene matches: 9. CDR3 length equals 15 residues.

The chain combines TRBV7-9 with TRBJ1-5, with D tentatively TRBD1 (5 bases). V was cut by 8 bases and J by 0 bases, with 14 bases left in between. Germline V gene sequence: CDR1 SEHNR, CDR2 FQNEAQ (reference sequence). This CDR3 is 15 amino acids long. The CDR3 DNA sequence: TGTGCCAGCGGGGCCGGGGGATATAGCAATCAGCCCCAGCATTTT. This gives the protein CASGAGGYSNQPQHF. The whole variable domain, remainder taken from reference TRBV7-9 and TRBJ1-5, is DTGVSQNPRHKITKRGQNVTFRCDPISEHNRLYWYRQTLGQGPEFLTYFQNEAQLEKSRLLSDRFSAERPKGSFSTLEIQRTEQGDSAMYLCASGAGGYSNQPQHFGDGTRLSIL.

This clone was observed a handful of times. The rearrangement links TRBV27 to TRBJ1-2; no firm D call. The CDR3 length is 16 residues. Trimming removed 2 bases at V and 1 base at J, with 14 bases between. Looked up from germline, CDR1 is MNHEY and CDR2 is SMNVEV (reference sequence). CDR3 in amino acids: CASSLTGVPLNYGYTF. The CDR3 region has the DNA TGTGCCAGCAGTTTAACGGGAGTGCCCCTTAACTATGGCTACACCTTC.

J is TRBJ2-7 and V is TRBV28; 8 nucleotides agree with TRBD1. After removal of 5 bases from V and 3 bases from J, the junction contained 9 bases not matched to a gene. This CDR3 region has 15 residues. Germline V lookup: CDR1 MDHEN, CDR2 SYDVKM. CDR3 protein: CASSTQGAYIYEQYF. CDR3 coding DNA: TGTGCCAGCAGTACCCAGGGGGCATATATCTACGAGCAGTACTTC.

This clone appeared once. The chain joins TRBV6-1 to TRBJ1-1; 8 bases agree with TRBD1. Germline CDR1 is MNHNS and CDR2 is SASEGT. V shed 1 base, J shed 4 bases, and the junction held 2 bases outside the gene matches. This CDR3 is built from 14 residues. CDR3 coding DNA: TGTGCCAGCAGTGAAGGAACAGGGGGCACTGAAGCTTTCTTT. Amino acids: CASSEGTGGTEAFF.

This clone was seen a handful of times. The chain combines TRBV4-1 with TRBJ2-3; TRBD2 aligns across 11 bases. Germline V lookup: CDR1 MGHRA, CDR2 YSYEKL. The junction had 7 bases not matched to a gene; V was cut back by 3 bases and J by 2 bases. The CDR3 has 17 residues. The CDR3 region has the DNA TGCGCCAGCAGCCAGTTAGCGGGAGGGCCAAACACAGATACGCAGTATTTT. Translated: CASSQLAGGPNTDTQYF.

The chain is built from TRBV27 and TRBJ2-5, with D possibly TRBD2 on 6 matching bases. Deletions cut 3 bases from V and 7 bases from J, with 12 bases between. This CDR3 has 13 residues. Germline CDR1 reads MNHEY; CDR2 reads SMNVEV (reference sequence). This chain's CDR3 is CASSFSGSGTQYF. The CDR3 bases are TGTGCCAGCAGTTTCTCCGGGAGTGGGACCCAGTACTTC.

This clone was seen only once. V gene TRBV6-6 combines with J gene TRBJ1-1; a possible D gene is TRBD1 (5 bases). The germline gives CDR1 MNHNY, CDR2 SVGAGI (reference sequence). V was trimmed by 6 bases and J by 7 bases, leaving 9 bases between them. The CDR3 length is 11 residues. The CDR3 DNA is TGTGCCAGCAGAGGGGCTTTTGAAGCTTTCTTT. Its protein product is CASRGAFEAFF.

The chain links TRBV30 to TRBJ1-4; D unresolved. This CDR3 has 16 residues. V lost 3 bases, J lost 0 bases, and 14 bases lay in between. The germline V gene encodes CDR1 GTSNPN and CDR2 SVGIG (reference sequence). DNA for the CDR3: TGTGCCTGGAGCCGGACTCGGGTCGCAACTAATGAAAAACTGTTTTTT. Protein: CAWSRTRVATNEKLFF.

This chain joins TRBV18 and TRBJ1-4; D might be TRBD1 (6 bases). The CDR3 sequence is 14 residues long. The germline V and J ends were trimmed by 6 bases and 5 bases, with 13 bases remaining between them. The germline gives CDR1 KGHSH, CDR2 LQKENI. This CDR3 reads CASSGRGGNEKLFF. CDR3 DNA: TGTGCCAGCTCGGGGCGAGGGGGAAATGAAAAACTGTTTTTT.

The genes are TRBV7-2 and TRBJ1-2, with D uncertain. V was trimmed by 3 bases and J by 4 bases, leaving 15 bases between them. This CDR3 contains 15 residues. Germline-derived CDR1 and CDR2 are SGHTA and FQGNSA. CDR3 region: CASSFVRGRGYGYTF. The CDR3 DNA sequence: TGTGCCAGCAGCTTTGTCAGAGGGCGCGGCTATGGCTACACCTTC.

V and J are TRBV2 and TRBJ2-1; 14 positions agree with TRBD2. The CDR3 consists of 17 residues. Looked up from germline, CDR1 is SNHLY and CDR2 is FYNNEI. V was pared by 7 bases and J by 3 bases, with 8 bases of the junction left unmatched. CDR3 in DNA: TGTGCCAGCACCACTGGGACTAGCGGGAGTATCTACAATGAGCAGTTCTTC. Protein sequence: CASTTGTSGSIYNEQFF.

The chain combines TRBV6-6 with TRBJ2-7; 8 positions match TRBD1. CDR1 and CDR2 from the germline V gene are MNHNY and SVGAGI (reference sequence). The junction had 8 bases not matched to a gene; V was cut back by 5 bases and J by 5 bases. The CDR3 is 14 amino acids. The CDR3: CASSQGQALDEQYF. The CDR3 DNA is TGTGCCAGCAGTCAGGGACAGGCCCTGGACGAGCAGTACTTC.

This clone has just one count. The rearrangement links TRBV10-3 to TRBJ2-7; TRBD2 agrees at 8 bases. Trimming took 6 bases from V and 5 from J; bases not matched to a gene: 9. The CDR3 has 14 amino acids. Germline values: CDR1 ENHRY, CDR2 SYGVKD. The CDR3 region is CAIREQLADDEQYF. The DNA for the CDR3 is TGTGCCATCAGAGAACAACTAGCGGATGACGAGCAGTACTTC.

This clone was seen just once. This sequence joins TRBV9 and TRBJ2-2, with D possibly TRBD1 on 7 matching bases. V was trimmed by 4 bases and J by 4 bases, leaving 11 bases between them. This CDR3 has 14 residues. Germline values: CDR1 SGDLS, CDR2 YYNGEE. The CDR3 here is CASSRQGGTGELFF. The CDR3 bases are TGTGCCAGCAGCCGGCAGGGGGGCACCGGGGAGCTGTTTTTT.

This clone was detected only once. The V call is TRBV21-1, the J call TRBJ2-3; the D call of TRBD2 is as the table states it, not checked on the DNA. TRBV21-1 is labeled a pseudogene. There are 14 residues in the CDR3. The CDR3 reads CASSGGLSTDTQYF. CDR3 in DNA: TGTGCCAGCAGCGGGGGACTTTCCACAGATACGCAGTATTTT.

CDR3 residues: CASAGGAGQPQHF. CDR3 in DNA: TGTGCCAGCGCAGGGGGCGCAGGTCAGCCCCAGCATTTT. The chain recombines TRBV2 with TRBJ1-5; 8 bases are a match to TRBD1. The V gene's germline CDR1 is SNHLY and CDR2 FYNNEI. CDR3 length equals 13 residues. With 8 bases clipped from V and 6 bases from J, the junction kept 6 bases outside the gene matches. Based on the CDR3 plus reference TRBV2 and TRBJ1-5, the full variable domain is EPEVTQTPSHQVTQMGQEVILRCVPISNHLYFYWYRQILGQKVEFLVSFYNNEISEKSEIFDDQFSVERPDGSNFTLKIRSTKLEDSAMYFCASAGGAGQPQHFGDGTRLSIL.

The chain links TRBV30 to TRBJ2-7, with 7 bases fitting TRBD1. The CDR3 contains 13 residues. CDR1 is GTSNPN, CDR2 SVGIG, per germline (reference sequence). Germline trimming cut 3 bases from V and 7 bases from J; bases unmatched to any gene: 9. CDR3 in amino acids: CAWRSRGLWEQYF. The CDR3 DNA reads as TGTGCCTGGAGGAGTAGGGGGCTCTGGGAGCAGTACTTC.

This clone was found once. This chain connects TRBV14 to TRBJ2-5, with D perhaps TRBD1 (6 bases). The CDR3 loop spans 12 amino acids. Trimming took 2 bases from V and 5 from J, leaving 6 bases between them. Germline-derived CDR1 and CDR2 are SGHDN and FVKESK. The CDR3 sequence is CASSQQGETQYF. CDR3 sequence (DNA): TGTGCCAGCAGCCAACAGGGGGAGACCCAGTACTTC.

The genes are TRBV28 and TRBJ2-3; tentative D call: TRBD1 (5 bases). The germline V gene has CDR1 MDHEN and CDR2 SYDVKM. The ends were cut back, 4 bases at V and 0 bases at J, with 23 bases in the middle. The CDR3 spans 19 residues. The chain's CDR3 is CASSSAGSITVASTDTQYF. CDR3 sequence (DNA): TGTGCCAGCAGTTCGGCAGGGTCCATCACCGTCGCTAGCACAGATACGCAGTATTTT. Drawing the rest from reference TRBV28 and TRBJ2-3, the complete variable domain is DVKVTQSSRYLVKRTGEKVFLECVQDMDHENMFWYRQDPGLGLRLIYFSYDVKMKEKGDIPEGYSVSREKKERFSLILESASTNQTSMYLCASSSAGSITVASTDTQYFGPGTRLTVL.

The chain carries TRBV9 and TRBJ2-7, with D unresolved. Germline loops: CDR1 SGDLS, CDR2 YYNGEE. V was pared by 2 bases and J by 0 bases, with 9 bases between. This CDR3 comprises 14 residues. In nucleotides, the CDR3 is TGTGCCAGCAGCGTCTCCGTCCCCTCCTACGAGCAGTACTTC. Amino acids: CASSVSVPSYEQYF.

The chain joins TRBV28 to TRBJ2-3; a possible D gene is TRBD1 (5 bases). Germline lookup yields CDR1 MDHEN and CDR2 SYDVKM. This CDR3 has 13 amino acids. V dropped 8 bases and J dropped 2 bases, with 11 bases sitting between them. The CDR3 reads CASGADITDTQYF. The CDR3 region has the DNA TGTGCCAGCGGGGCCGACATCACAGATACGCAGTATTTT. The variable domain in full, with the rest retrieved from reference TRBV28 and TRBJ2-3, is DVKVTQSSRYLVKRTGEKVFLECVQDMDHENMFWYRQDPGLGLRLIYFSYDVKMKEKGDIPEGYSVSREKKERFSLILESASTNQTSMYLCASGADITDTQYFGPGTRLTVL.

The V gene is TRBV4-3, the J gene TRBJ2-3, with D maybe TRBD2 (5 bases). This CDR3 is built from 15 residues. CDR1 LGHNA and CDR2 YSLEER come from the germline V gene. Between the trimmed V and J ends, which lost 1 base and 0 bases, there was a span of 8 bases. CDR3 residues: CASSQGLASTDTQYF. The DNA for the CDR3 is TGCGCCAGCAGCCAAGGGCTAGCTAGCACAGATACGCAGTATTTT.

The V gene is TRBV10-3, the J gene TRBJ1-1; D possibly corresponds to TRBD1 (6 bases). The germline V gene encodes CDR1 ENHRY and CDR2 SYGVKD. This CDR3 has 15 amino acids. V was shortened by 3 bases and J by 4 bases, with 15 bases between the two germline ends. The CDR3 nucleotides read TGTGCCATCAGTGAAAGGGGGAATGACGGCACTGAAGCTTTCTTT. Protein product: CAISERGNDGTEAFF.

For this clone: Other nucleotide sequences in the sample specify the same CDR3. The genes are TRBV28 and TRBJ1-5, with no clear D. This CDR3 comprises 14 residues. Trimming removed 6 bases at V and 9 bases at J, with 18 bases between. Per germline, CDR1 MDHEN and CDR2 SYDVKM. The CDR3 coding sequence is TGTGCCAGCAGCTTGTATGGGCTTGTTGGGCCCCAGCATTTT. It encodes CASSLYGLVGPQHF.